This TCR beta chain comes out of a study of blood T cell repertoires in COVID-19. In the study overall: COVID-19 samples, acute and convalescent, were from the United States, Italy and Spain.

The junction had 4 bases not matched to a gene; V was cut back by 5 bases and J by 3 bases. Germline CDR1 is SGHRS and CDR2 is YFSETQ. The CDR3 loop spans 14 amino acids. This clone was detected a few times. Assignments of participants to cohorts depended upon their own reported clinical history. Two consecutive negative NP/OP PCR tests, clearance, or resolved symptoms defined Cohort 3 recovery. Original data processing: Quantification of nucleated cells was approximated via reference gene primer amplification. Sequencing used immunoSEQ multiplex PCR; TCRdb keeps in-frame clones, though not all of them. Clone size and V and J calls were adopted from that table, with D and trimming inferred from the DNA. Seen here are approximately 200,000 clones, roughly 84% observed once, and the top ten hold approximately 3%.

The chain joins TRBV5-1 to TRBJ1-3, with 8 bases matching TRBD1. The sequence derives from a woman aged 30 to 39 who had recovered from COVID-19. Input material: PBMCs or T cells enriched from blood (not recorded which). As DNA, the CDR3 is TGCGCCAGCAGTCAGGGGGCTTATGGAAACACCATATATTTT. This gives the protein CASSQGAYGNTIYF.